This TCR beta chain was sequenced during a study of T cells after yellow fever vaccination. Study details: For low cell numbers, libraries were made with SMART-Seq v4 Ultra Low Input.

5'RACE template switching added a universal primer site and UMIs to TCR cDNA. TCRdb passed the 5' RACE reads through MiXCR, listing each CDR3 protein once. The sample lists just under 600,000 distinct CDR3 sequences; approximately 12% were seen once. Germline values: CDR1 SGHTA, CDR2 FQGNSA. The CDR3 extends over 14 amino acids. V lost 7 bases to trimming and J lost 2 bases, with 12 bases between them. Notes on this clonotype: The antigen is not known.

Study-level results: Some clonotypes, a small share, were shared between CD4 and CD8 compartments. Subsequent to the booster, the majority of primary-vaccination clones reappeared (around 96% CD4, approximately 90% CD8).

This TCR was sampled from a man aged 25-40 years who received the YFV17D yellow fever vaccine. This chain links TRBV7-2 with TRBJ2-1; D not certain. Sequences were derived from PBMCs, sampled on the day of the yellow fever booster vaccination. The CDR3 reads CASTLLNAYNEQFF. The CDR3 bases are TGTGCCAGCACTCTTCTTAATGCCTACAATGAGCAGTTCTTC.